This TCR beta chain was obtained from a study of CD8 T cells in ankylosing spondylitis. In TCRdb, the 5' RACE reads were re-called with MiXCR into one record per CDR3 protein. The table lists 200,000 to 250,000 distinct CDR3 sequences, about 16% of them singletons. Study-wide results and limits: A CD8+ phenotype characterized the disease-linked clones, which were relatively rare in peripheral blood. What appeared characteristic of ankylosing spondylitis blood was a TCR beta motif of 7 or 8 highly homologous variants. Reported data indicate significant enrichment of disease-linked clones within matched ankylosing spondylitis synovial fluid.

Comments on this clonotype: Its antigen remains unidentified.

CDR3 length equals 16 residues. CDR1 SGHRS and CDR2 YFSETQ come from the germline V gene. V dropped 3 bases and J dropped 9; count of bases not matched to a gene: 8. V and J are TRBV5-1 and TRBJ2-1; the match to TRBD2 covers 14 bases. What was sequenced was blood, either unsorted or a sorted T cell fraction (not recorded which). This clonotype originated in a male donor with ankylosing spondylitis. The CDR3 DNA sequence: TGCGCCAGCAGCTGGGGGACTAGCGGGAGCGGGGGTGAGCAGTTCTTC. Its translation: CASSWGTSGSGGEQFF.